This T cell receptor beta chain was captured by sequencing in a study of cytomegalovirus exposure and HLA in healthy donors. Study in general: Ancestry clustering placed 70% to 90% of around 400 genotyped donors in the Caucasian-associated cluster.

V lost 0 bases and J 7 bases, leaving 11 bases between the germline ends. Germline V gives CDR1 SGHRS, CDR2 YFSETQ. This CDR3 has 14 residues. Donors in the study were healthy people who gave bone marrow. The PCR was carried out with 60 Vbeta primers and 13 Jbeta primers. The repertoire was sequenced with immunoSEQ multiplex PCR; TCRdb's copy has only in-frame clones and lacks some. The sample has 170,000 or so clones; approximately 78% are singletons. A word on this clone: The antigen remains unidentified.

Study findings and constraints: Sequences of the TCR beta chain were said to predict the HLA-A and HLA-B alleles of most subjects accurately. One later analysis reportedly identified an Asian-associated ancestry cluster that showed fewer N-insertions than the roughly 720-donor mean.

The clonotype was recovered from a woman aged 45-59 years in good health and CMV-seropositive. This chain joins TRBV5-1 and TRBJ1-5; D might be TRBD1 (6 bases). The sample taken for sequencing was PBMCs. The CDR3 spells CASSLETGDQPQHF. CDR3 nucleotides: TGCGCCAGCAGCTTGGAGACAGGAGACCAGCCCCAGCATTTT.